These T cell receptor beta chains were read from a single sample in a study of follicular helper T cells after annual influenza vaccination. Sequencing used immunoSEQ multiplex PCR; TCRdb keeps in-frame clones, though not all of them. The sample has 9,500 to 15,000 clones, 70% to 80% seen once. Specimen: CXCR5+ CD38- circulating T follicular helper cells from blood, collected on the day of influenza vaccination. The origin of the receptors is an adult who received the influenza vaccine. Each CDR3 is given with its conserved first and last residue. D genes are given only for firm matches. The size field is filled for only some rows; it gives once, few, many or a size class.

V gene	D gene	clone size	J gene	CDR3 DNA	CDR3 protein
TRBV11-3	NA	NA	TRBJ2-1	TGTGCCAGCAGCAAACTGACTTACAATGAGCAGTTCTTC	CASSKLTYNEQFF
TRBV19	NA	few	TRBJ1-5	TGTGCCAGTAGTATAGATATGAGGGGGTCTGGCAATCAGCCCCAGCATTTT	CASSIDMRGSGNQPQHF
TRBV2	NA	NA	TRBJ2-5	TGTGCCAGCAGTTGGAGGGGGATTCAAGAGACCCAGTACTTC	CASSWRGIQETQYF
TRBV6-6	NA	NA	TRBJ1-5	TGTGCCAGCAGCGACAGCAGTAGCAATCAGCCCCAGCATTTT	CASSDSSSNQPQHF
TRBV6-6	TRBD1	NA	TRBJ2-5	TGTGCCAGCAGTCAACAGGGGTTCTCGGCCCAGTACTTC	CASSQQGFSAQYF
TRBV7-3	NA	NA	TRBJ1-6	TGTGCCAGCAGCTTTAATGGTTTAAATTCACCCCTCCACTTT	CASSFNGLNSPLHF
TRBV18	NA	NA	TRBJ1-4	TGTGCCAGCTCACCTTCCTTGTCATCTAATGAAAAACTGTTTTTT	CASSPSLSSNEKLFF
TRBV5-1	TRBD2	NA	TRBJ2-3	TGCGCCAGCAGCTTGGATGGACGGGGGGGCCTAACAGATACGCAGTATTTT	CASSLDGRGGLTDTQYF
TRBV30	TRBD1	NA	TRBJ1-1	TGTGCCTGGAGGTGGGACAGGAGTAACACTGAAGCTTTCTTT	CAWRWDRSNTEAFF
TRBV7-2	NA	NA	TRBJ2-7	TGTGCCAGCAGCTTGGGTTCCGGTTACGAGCAGTACTTC	CASSLGSGYEQYF
TRBV7-2	NA	NA	TRBJ1-1	TGTGCCAGCAGCTTAGCGGGGGTTAGCACTGAAGCTTTCTTT	CASSLAGVSTEAFF
TRBV30	TRBD2	NA	TRBJ2-7	TGTGCCTGGAGTTTGCTAGCGGGGGCAGAGCAGTACTTC	CAWSLLAGAEQYF
TRBV28	TRBD1	once	TRBJ2-7	TGTGCCACCGTCCCGTCGGACAGGGAATCCGAGCAGTACTTC	CATVPSDRESEQYF
TRBV7-2	NA	once	TRBJ2-7	TGTGCCAGCAGCTTAACCGCGGGGAACCACGAGCAGTACTTC	CASSLTAGNHEQYF
TRBV14	TRBD2	NA	TRBJ2-2	TGTGCCAGCAGCCAAGCTCTGCGGGGGACCGGGGAGCTGTTTTTT	CASSQALRGTGELFF
TRBV28	TRBD2	NA	TRBJ2-7	TGTGCCAGCACTGGACTAGCGGGGATAACCTACGAGCAGTACTTC	CASTGLAGITYEQYF
TRBV19	TRBD1	NA	TRBJ1-1	TGTGCCAGTAGCCCTATCGGACAGGGGAACACTGAAGCTTTCTTT	CASSPIGQGNTEAFF
TRBV5-1	NA	NA	TRBJ2-5	TGCGCCAGCAGCCTGCAAAACGGAATAGAGACCCAGTACTTC	CASSLQNGIETQYF
TRBV6-5	TRBD1	NA	TRBJ1-2	TGTGCCAGCTCTTACAGGGGACGAACTAACTATGGCTACACCTTC	CASSYRGRTNYGYTF
TRBV2	NA	NA	TRBJ2-2	TGTGCCAGCAGTCCCGGGACGGGGCAGCATGGGGCCGGGGAGCTGTTTTTT	CASSPGTGQHGAGELFF
TRBV30	NA	NA	TRBJ2-2	TGTGCCTGGAGTGTACGAGGGCTGAACACCGGGGAGCTGTTTTTT	CAWSVRGLNTGELFF
TRBV28	NA	NA	TRBJ1-6	TGTGCCAGCAGATCCAATTCACCCCTCCACTTT	CASRSNSPLHF
TRBV12-5	TRBD2	NA	TRBJ2-3	TGTGCTAGTGGTTCCCAGACTAGCGGGGGGGCAAGAAGGGCAGATACGCAGTATTTT	CASGSQTSGGARRADTQYF
TRBV7-8	TRBD2	NA	TRBJ2-1	TGTGCCAGCAGCTCCCCCCGGACTAGCGGGGGGGACAATGAGCAGTTCTTC	CASSSPRTSGGDNEQFF
TRBV30	NA	NA	TRBJ2-5	TGTGCCTGGGATTGGGGGGGCCTGGAGACCCAGTACTTC	CAWDWGGLETQYF
TRBV9	TRBD2	NA	TRBJ2-3	TGTGCCAGCAGCCCGAGCGGGGGGGCCCCCACAGATACGCAGTATTTT	CASSPSGGAPTDTQYF
TRBV5-1	TRBD2	NA	TRBJ2-3	TGCGCCAGCAGTCTAGCGGGAGAGAGCACAGATACGCAGTATTTT	CASSLAGESTDTQYF
TRBV4-3	NA	NA	TRBJ1-3	TGCGCCAGCAGCCAAGATAGTATCTCTGGAAACACCATATATTTT	CASSQDSISGNTIYF
TRBV30	NA	NA	TRBJ2-5	TGTGCCTGGAGCCTCGGAGGGAAAGAGACCCAGTACTTC	CAWSLGGKETQYF
TRBV15	TRBD2	once	TRBJ2-3	TGTGCCACCAGCATGACTAACGGGGGGGCAGATACGCAGTATTTT	CATSMTNGGADTQYF
TRBV7-2	NA	NA	TRBJ2-5	TGTGCCAGCAGCTTAGCGAGCGGTAAAGAGACCCAGTACTTC	CASSLASGKETQYF
TRBV7-7	TRBD2	once	TRBJ2-1	TGTGCCAGCAGCCCGTCTAGCGGGGGGGCCTATGAGCAGTTCTTC	CASSPSSGGAYEQFF
TRBV11-2	NA	NA	TRBJ1-3	TGTGCCAGCAGCCAACTAAGGCAGGGGAGCACCATATATTTT	CASSQLRQGSTIYF
TRBV7-6	TRBD1	NA	TRBJ2-7	TGTGCCAGCAGCTCCCATTGGGACAGCTCCTACGAGCAGTACTTC	CASSSHWDSSYEQYF
TRBV5-5	NA	NA	TRBJ2-7	TGTGCCAGCAGCCCCTCGCCATACAGGGAAAACTACGAGCAGTACTTC	CASSPSPYRENYEQYF
TRBV5-6	NA	NA	TRBJ1-1	TGTGCCAGCAGCTTAGGACTTTTCTTTGAAGCTTTCTTT	CASSLGLFFEAFF
TRBV12-5	NA	NA	TRBJ2-6	TGTGCTAGTGGTTTGGTACCGAGGGGGGTTAGCTCTGGGGCCAACGTCCTGACTTTC	CASGLVPRGVSSGANVLTF
TRBV6-4	NA	once	TRBJ1-1	TGTGCCAGCAGTGCCCTGTGGGACACTGAAGCTTTCTTT	CASSALWDTEAFF
TRBV29-1	TRBD2	NA	TRBJ2-3	TGCAGCGGGAGGGGACTAGCGGGGGGCTTAATCTCTTCGGATACGCAGTATTTT	CSGRGLAGGLISSDTQYF
TRBV18	NA	few	TRBJ1-3	TGTGCCAGCTCACGGGAGACATCTGGAAACACCATATATTTT	CASSRETSGNTIYF
TRBV5-4	TRBD1	NA	TRBJ2-3	TGTGCCAGCAGCTTCGGACAGGTCACAGATACGCAGTATTTT	CASSFGQVTDTQYF
TRBV7-6	NA	once	TRBJ1-5	TGTGCCAGCAGCCCTGGACTCAATAGCAATCAGCCCCAGCATTTT	CASSPGLNSNQPQHF
TRBV15	TRBD1	NA	TRBJ1-3	TGTGCCACCGGGGACCCGGGACAGGGAAACACCATATATTTT	CATGDPGQGNTIYF
TRBV7-9	TRBD1	NA	TRBJ1-1	TGTGCCAGCAGCCCCCCGGGACAGAGGAACACTGAAGCTTTCTTT	CASSPPGQRNTEAFF
TRBV28	TRBD1	NA	TRBJ2-2	TGTGCCAGCAGTTTATTGGGATGGAGGGACAGGGAGAGGGGCCAAACCGGGGAGCTGTTTTTT	CASSLLGWRDRERGQTGELFF